This TCR beta chain was recovered during a study of cytomegalovirus exposure and HLA in healthy donors. Points from the study as a whole: HLA restriction was apparent for most CMV-associated TCR beta chains in a later analysis. Certain indistinguishable V segments, among them TRBV6-2 and TRBV6-3, were excluded. A later analysis associated under 20,000 TCR beta sequences with HLA alleles at a 0.05 false discovery rate.

13 Jbeta primers and 60 Vbeta primers were used for the PCR. The protocol was immunoSEQ multiplex PCR, while the TCRdb copy is restricted to in-frame clones and leaves out a portion. The sample has about 90,000 clones, roughly 70% seen once; the top ten hold 16%. With respect to this clone: Its antigen is currently unknown.

Germline lookup yields CDR1 SGDLS and CDR2 YYNGEE. There are 16 residues in the CDR3. The sequenced material came from PBMCs. The TCR sequence derives from a woman aged 18-35 years in good health and CMV-seropositive. V is TRBV9 and J is TRBJ2-5, with 7 positions matching TRBD2. The J call may be mistaken, given a closer DNA end match to TRBJ2-7. The CDR3 nucleotides read TGTGCCAGCAGCCCCCGGTCTAGCGGTCACTCCTACGAGCAGTACTTC. It yields the protein CASSPRSSGHSYEQYF.